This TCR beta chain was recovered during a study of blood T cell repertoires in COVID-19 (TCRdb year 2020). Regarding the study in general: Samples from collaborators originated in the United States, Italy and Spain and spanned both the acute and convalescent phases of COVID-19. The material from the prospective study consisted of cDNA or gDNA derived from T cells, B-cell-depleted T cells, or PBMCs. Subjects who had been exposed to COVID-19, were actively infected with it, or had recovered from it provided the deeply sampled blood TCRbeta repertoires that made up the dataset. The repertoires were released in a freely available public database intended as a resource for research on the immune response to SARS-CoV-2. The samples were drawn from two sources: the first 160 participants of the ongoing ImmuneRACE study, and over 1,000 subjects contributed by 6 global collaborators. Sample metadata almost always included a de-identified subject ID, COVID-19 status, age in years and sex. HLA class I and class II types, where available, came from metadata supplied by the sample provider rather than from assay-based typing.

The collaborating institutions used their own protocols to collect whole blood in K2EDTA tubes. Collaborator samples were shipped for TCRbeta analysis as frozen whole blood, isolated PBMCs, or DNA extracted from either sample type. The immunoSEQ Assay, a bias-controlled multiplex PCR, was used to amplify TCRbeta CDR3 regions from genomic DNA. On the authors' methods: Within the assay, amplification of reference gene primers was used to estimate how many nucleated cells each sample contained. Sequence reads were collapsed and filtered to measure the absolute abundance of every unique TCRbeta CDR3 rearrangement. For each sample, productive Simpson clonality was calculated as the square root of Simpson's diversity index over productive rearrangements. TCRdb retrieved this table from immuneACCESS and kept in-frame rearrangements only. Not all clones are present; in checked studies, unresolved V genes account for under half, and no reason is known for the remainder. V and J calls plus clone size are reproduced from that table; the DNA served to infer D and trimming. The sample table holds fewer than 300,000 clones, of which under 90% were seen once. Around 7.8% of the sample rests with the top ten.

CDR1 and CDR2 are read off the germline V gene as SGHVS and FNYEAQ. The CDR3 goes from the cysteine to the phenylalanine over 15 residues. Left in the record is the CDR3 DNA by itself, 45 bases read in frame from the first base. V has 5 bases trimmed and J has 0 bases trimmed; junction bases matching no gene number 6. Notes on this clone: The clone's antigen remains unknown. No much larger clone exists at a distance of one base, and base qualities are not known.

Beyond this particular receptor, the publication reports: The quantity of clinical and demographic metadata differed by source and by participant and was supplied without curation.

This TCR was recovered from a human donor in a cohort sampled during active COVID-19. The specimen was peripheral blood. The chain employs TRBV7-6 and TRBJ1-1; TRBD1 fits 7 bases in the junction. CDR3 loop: CASSKRQGLNTEAFF. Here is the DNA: TGTGCCAGCAGCAAACGACAGGGCCTGAACACTGAAGCTTTCTTT.